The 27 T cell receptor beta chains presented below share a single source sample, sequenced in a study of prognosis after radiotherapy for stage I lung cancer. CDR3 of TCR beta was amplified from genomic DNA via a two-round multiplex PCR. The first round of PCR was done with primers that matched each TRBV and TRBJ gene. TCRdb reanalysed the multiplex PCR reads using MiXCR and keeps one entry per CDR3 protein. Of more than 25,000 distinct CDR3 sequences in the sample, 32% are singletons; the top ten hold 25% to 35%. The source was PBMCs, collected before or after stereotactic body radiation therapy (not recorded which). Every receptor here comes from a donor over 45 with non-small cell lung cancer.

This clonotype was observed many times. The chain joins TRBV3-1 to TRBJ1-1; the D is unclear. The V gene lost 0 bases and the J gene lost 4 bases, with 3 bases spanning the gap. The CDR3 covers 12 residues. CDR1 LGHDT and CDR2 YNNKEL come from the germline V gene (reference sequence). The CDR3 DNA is TGTGCCAGCAGCCAAGAGTCCACTGAAGCTTTCTTT. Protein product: CASSQESTEAFF.

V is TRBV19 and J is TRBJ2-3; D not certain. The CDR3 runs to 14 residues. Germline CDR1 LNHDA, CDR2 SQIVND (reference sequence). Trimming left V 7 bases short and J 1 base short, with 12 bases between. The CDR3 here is CASITLSGTDTQYF. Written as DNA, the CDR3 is TGTGCCAGTATTACTCTGTCTGGCACAGATACGCAGTATTTT.

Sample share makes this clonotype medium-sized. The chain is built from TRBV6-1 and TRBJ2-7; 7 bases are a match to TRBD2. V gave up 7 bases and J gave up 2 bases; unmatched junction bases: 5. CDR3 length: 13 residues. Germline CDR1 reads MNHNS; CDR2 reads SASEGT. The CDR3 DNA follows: TGTGCCAGCAACCAGCGGGAAACCTACGAGCAGTACTTC. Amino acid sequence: CASNQRETYEQYF.

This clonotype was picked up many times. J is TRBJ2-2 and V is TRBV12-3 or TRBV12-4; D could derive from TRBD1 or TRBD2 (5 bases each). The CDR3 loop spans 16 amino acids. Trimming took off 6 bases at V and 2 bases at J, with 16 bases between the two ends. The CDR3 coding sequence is TGTGCCAGCAGCGCCCGGGACGGACATAACACCGGGGAGCTGTTTTTT. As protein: CASSARDGHNTGELFF.

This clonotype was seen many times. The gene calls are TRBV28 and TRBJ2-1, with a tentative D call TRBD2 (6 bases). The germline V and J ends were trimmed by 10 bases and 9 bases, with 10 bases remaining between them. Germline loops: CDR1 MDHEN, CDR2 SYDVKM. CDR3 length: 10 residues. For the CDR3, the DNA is TGTGCCACGGGGGTTCGTGAGCAGTTCTTC. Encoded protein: CATGVREQFF. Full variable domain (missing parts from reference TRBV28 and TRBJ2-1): DVKVTQSSRYLVKRTGEKVFLECVQDMDHENMFWYRQDPGLGLRLIYFSYDVKMKEKGDIPEGYSVSREKKERFSLILESASTNQTSMYLCATGVREQFFGPGTRLTVL.

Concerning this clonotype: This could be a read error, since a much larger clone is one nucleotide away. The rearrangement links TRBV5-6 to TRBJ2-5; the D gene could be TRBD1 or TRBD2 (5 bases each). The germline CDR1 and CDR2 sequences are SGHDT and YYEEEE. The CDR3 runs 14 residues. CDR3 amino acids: CASSSSGLGETKYF. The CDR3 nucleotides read TGTGCCAGCAGCTCGTCAGGGTTGGGAGAGACCAAGTACTTC. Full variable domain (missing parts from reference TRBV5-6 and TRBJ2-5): DAGVTQSPTHLIKTRGQQVTLRCSPKSGHDTVSWYQQALGQGPQFIFQYYEEEERQRGNFPDRFSGHQFPNYSSELNVNALLLGDSALYLCASSSSGLGETKYFGPGTRLLVL.

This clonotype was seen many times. Written as DNA, the CDR3 is TGTGCCAGCAGCGTAGAAAGGGGAAGAGACACTGAAGCTTTCTTT. Translating gives CASSVERGRDTEAFF. The chain combines TRBV9 with TRBJ1-1; TRBD1 might be the D (5 bases). With 0 bases removed from V and 3 bases from J, the gap between germline ends came to 12 bases. The CDR3 length is 15 residues. Looked up from germline, CDR1 is SGDLS and CDR2 is YYNGEE.

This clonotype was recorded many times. CDR3: CASSRTQRGQFF. CDR3 bases: TGTGCCAGCAGCCGAACTCAAAGAGGGCAGTTCTTC. This rearrangement joins TRBV3-1 to TRBJ2-1; D is unclear. Germline V CDR1 and CDR2: LGHDT, YNNKEL (reference sequence). Trimming shortened V by 4 bases and J by 12 bases, and 13 bases separated the two germline ends. CDR3 length: 12 residues.

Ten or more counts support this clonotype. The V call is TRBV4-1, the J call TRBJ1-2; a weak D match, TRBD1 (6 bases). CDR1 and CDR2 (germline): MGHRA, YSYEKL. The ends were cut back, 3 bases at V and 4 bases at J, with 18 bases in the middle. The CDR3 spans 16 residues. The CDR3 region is CASSQVEGQAPYGYTF. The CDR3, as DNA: TGCGCCAGCAGCCAGGTGGAGGGACAAGCCCCCTATGGCTACACCTTC.

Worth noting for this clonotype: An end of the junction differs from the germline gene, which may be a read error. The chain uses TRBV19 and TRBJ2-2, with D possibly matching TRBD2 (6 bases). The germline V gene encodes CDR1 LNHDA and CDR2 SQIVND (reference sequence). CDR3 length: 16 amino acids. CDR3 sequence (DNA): TGTGCCAGTAGTATGGGATGGCAGCCTAACACCGGGGGGCTGTTTTTT. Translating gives CASSMGWQPNTGGLFF.

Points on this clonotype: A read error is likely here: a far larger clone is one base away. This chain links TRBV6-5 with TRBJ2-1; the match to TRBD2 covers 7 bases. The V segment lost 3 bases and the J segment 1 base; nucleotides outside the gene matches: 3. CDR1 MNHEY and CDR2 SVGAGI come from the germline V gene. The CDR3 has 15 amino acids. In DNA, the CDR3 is TGTGCCAGCAGTTATTCTAGCGGTTCCTACAATGAGCAGTTCTTC. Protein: CASSYSSGSYNEQFF.

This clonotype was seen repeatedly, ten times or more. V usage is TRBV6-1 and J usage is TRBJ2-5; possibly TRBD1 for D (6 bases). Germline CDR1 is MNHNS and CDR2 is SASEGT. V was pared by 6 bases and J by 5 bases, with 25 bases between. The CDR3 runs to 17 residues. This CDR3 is CASSPPPWDTERETQYF. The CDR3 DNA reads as TGTGCCAGCAGCCCACCTCCCTGGGACACTGAAAGGGAGACCCAGTACTTC.

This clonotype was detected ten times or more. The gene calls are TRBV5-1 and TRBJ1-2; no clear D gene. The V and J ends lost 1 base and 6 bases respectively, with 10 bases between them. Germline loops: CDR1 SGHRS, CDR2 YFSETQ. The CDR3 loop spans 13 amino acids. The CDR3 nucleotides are TGCGCCAGCAGCTTGAGAGCGCTTGATGGCTACACCTTC. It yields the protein CASSLRALDGYTF.

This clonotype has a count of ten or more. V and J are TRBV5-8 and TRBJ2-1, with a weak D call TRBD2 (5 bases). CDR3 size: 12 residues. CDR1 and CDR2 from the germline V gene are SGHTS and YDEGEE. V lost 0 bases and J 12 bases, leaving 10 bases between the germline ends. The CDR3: CASSLGLAGQFF. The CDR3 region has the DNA TGTGCCAGCAGCTTGGGGCTAGCCGGGCAGTTCTTC.

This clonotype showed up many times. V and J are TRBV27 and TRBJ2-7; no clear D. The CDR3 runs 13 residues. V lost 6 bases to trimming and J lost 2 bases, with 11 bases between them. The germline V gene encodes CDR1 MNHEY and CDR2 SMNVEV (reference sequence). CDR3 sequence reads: CASSREGTYEQYF. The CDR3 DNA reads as TGTGCCAGCAGCAGAGAAGGAACCTACGAGCAGTACTTC.

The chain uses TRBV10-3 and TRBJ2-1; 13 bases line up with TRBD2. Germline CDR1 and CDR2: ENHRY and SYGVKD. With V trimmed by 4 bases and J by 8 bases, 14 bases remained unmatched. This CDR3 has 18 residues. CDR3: CAISGGLAGTREGDEQFF. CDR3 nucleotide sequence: TGTGCCATCAGTGGGGGACTAGCGGGGACAAGGGAAGGGGATGAGCAGTTCTTC.

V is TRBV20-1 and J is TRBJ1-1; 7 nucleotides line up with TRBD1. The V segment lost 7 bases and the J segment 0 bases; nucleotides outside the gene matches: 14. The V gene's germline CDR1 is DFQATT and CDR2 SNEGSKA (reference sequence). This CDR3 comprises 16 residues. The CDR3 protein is CSVLQGLMEMNTEAFF. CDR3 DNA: TGCAGTGTCCTACAGGGGTTAATGGAGATGAACACTGAAGCTTTCTTT.

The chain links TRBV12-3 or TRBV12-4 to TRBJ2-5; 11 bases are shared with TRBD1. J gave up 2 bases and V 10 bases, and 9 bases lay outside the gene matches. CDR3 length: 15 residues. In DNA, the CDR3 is TGTGCCATCAGCCCGGACAGGGGGCAACAAGAGACCCAGTACTTC. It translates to CAISPDRGQQETQYF.

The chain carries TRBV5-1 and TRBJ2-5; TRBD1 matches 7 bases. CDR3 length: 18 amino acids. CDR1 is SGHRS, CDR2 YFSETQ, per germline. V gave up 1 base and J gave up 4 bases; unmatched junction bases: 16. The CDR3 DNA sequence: TGCGCCAGCAGCTTGAAGTCAGGGGGAGACCACTCCCCAGAGACCCAGTACTTC. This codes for CASSLKSGGDHSPETQYF.

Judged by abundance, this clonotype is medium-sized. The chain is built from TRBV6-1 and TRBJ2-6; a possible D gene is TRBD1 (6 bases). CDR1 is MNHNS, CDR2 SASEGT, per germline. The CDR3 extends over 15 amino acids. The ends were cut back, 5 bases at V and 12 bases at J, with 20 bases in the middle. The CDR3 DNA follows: TGTGCCAGCAGTAAAGAGAGGGGGTGGGAATCCGTCCTGACTTTC. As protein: CASSKERGWESVLTF.

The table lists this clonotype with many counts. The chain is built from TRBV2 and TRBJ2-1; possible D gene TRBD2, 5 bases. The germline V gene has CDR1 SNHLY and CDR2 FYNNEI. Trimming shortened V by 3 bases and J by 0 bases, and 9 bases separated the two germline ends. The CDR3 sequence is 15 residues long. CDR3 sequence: CASSENAGSYNEQFF. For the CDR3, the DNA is TGTGCCAGCAGTGAGAATGCGGGCTCCTACAATGAGCAGTTCTTC.

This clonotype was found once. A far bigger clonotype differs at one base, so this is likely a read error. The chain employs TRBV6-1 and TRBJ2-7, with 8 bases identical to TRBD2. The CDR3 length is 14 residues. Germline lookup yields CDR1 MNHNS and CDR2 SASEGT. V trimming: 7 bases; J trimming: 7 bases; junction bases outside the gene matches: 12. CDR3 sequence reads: CASTREGSYNEQYF. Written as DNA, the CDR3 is TGTGCCAGCACCCGGGAGGGGTCCTACAATGAGCAGTACTTC.

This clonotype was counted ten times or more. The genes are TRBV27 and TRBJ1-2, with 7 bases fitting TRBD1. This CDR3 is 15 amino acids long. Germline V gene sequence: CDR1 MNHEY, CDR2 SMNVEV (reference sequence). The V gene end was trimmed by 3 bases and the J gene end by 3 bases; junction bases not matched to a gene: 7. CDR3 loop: CASSLDRSLYYGYTF. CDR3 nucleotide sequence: TGTGCCAGCAGTTTGGACAGGTCGCTTTACTATGGCTACACCTTC.

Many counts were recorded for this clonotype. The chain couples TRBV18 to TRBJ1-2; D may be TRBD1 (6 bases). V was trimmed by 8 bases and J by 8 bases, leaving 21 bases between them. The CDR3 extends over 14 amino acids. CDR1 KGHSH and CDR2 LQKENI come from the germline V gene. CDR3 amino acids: CASAPAGGAGGYTF. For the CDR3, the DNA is TGTGCCAGCGCCCCCGCGGGGGGCGCCGGGGGCTACACCTTC.

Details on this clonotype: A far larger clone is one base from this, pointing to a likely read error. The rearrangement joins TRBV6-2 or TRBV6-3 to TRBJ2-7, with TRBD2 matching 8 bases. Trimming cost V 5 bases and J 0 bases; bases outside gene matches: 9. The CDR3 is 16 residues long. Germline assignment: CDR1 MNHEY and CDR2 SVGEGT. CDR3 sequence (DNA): TGTGCCAGCAGTCAAGCGCAGCGGGAGAACTCCTACGAGCAGTACTTC. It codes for CASSQAQRENSYEQYF.

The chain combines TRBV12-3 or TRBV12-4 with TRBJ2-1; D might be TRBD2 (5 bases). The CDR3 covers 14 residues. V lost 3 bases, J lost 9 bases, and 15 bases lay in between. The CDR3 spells CASSLLAGLAEQFF. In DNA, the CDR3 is TGTGCCAGCAGTTTGCTCGCTGGACTTGCTGAGCAGTTCTTC.

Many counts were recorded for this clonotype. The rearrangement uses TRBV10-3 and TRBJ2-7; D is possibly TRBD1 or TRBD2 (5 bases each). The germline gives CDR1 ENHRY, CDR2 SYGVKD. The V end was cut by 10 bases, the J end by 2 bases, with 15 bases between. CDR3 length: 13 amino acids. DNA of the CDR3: TGTGCCACTACCGGGACCGAGGCCTACGAGCAGTACTTC. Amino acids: CATTGTEAYEQYF.